This T cell receptor (beta chain) stems from a study of blood T cell repertoires in COVID-19. Study-wide context: Acute and convalescent COVID-19 samples came from the United States, Italy and Spain.

Authors' data handling: Cell counts per sample came from amplifying reference gene primers. TCRdb keeps only in-frame clones here, not all; method: immunoSEQ multiplex PCR. D and trimming were read from the DNA, whereas the V and J calls and clone size are those reported in that table. The sample has over 200,000 clones; about nine tenths are singletons. This CDR3 comprises 15 residues. Sequencing input: peripheral blood. The source of this sequence is a man aged 55 to 70 who had recovered from COVID-19. The J gene is TRBJ1-2, the V gene TRBV21-1. TRBV21-1 is assigned pseudogene status. The CDR3 DNA sequence: TGTGCCAGCAGCAAAGAAGCCGCGCGGGGCTCTGGCTACACCTTC. Protein sequence: CASSKEAARGSGYTF.